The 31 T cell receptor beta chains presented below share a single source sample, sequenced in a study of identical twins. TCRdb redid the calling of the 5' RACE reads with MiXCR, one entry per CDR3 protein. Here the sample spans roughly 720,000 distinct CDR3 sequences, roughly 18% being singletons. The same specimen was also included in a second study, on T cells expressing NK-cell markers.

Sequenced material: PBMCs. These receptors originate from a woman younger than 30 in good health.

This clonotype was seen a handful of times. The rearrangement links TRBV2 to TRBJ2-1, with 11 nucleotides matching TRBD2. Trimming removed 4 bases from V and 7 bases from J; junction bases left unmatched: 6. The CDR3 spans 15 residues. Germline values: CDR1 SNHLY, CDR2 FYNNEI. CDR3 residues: CASSGRLAGTNEQFF. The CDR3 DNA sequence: TGTGCCAGCAGTGGAAGACTAGCGGGGACGAATGAGCAGTTCTTC.

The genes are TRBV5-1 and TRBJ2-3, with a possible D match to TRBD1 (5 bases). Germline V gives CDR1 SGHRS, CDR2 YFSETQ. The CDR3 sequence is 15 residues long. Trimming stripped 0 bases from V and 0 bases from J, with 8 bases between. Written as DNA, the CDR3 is TGCGCCAGCAGCTTGGTACAGGATAGCACAGATACGCAGTATTTT. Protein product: CASSLVQDSTDTQYF.

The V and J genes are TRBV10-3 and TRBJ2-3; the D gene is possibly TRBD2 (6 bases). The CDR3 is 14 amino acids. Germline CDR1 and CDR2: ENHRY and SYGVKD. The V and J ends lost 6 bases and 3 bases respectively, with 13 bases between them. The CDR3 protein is CAISGLEGTDTQYF. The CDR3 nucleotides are TGTGCCATCAGCGGACTGGAGGGGACAGATACGCAGTATTTT.

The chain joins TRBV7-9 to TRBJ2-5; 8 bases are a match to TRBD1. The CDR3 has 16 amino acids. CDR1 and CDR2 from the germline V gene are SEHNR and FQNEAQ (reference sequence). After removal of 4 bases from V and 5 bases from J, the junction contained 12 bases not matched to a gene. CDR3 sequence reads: CASSSRQGFKGETQYF. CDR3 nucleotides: TGTGCCAGCAGCTCCCGACAGGGGTTCAAGGGGGAGACCCAGTACTTC.

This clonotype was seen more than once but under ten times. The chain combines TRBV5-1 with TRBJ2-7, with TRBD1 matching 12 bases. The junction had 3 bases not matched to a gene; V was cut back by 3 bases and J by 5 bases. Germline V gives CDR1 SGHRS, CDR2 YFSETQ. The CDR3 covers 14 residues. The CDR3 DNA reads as TGCGCCAGCAGCTGGGGGACAGGGGGCCACGAGCAGTACTTC. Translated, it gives CASSWGTGGHEQYF.

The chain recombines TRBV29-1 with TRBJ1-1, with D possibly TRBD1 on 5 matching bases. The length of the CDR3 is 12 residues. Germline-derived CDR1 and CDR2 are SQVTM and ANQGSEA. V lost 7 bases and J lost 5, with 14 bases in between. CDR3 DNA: TGCAGCGGGGGAGGGGAGAAGACTGAAGCTTTCTTT. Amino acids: CSGGGEKTEAFF. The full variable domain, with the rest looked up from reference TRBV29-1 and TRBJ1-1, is SAVISQKPSRDICQRGTSLTIQCQVDSQVTMMFWYRQQPGQSLTLIATANQGSEATYESGFVIDKFPISRPNLTFSTLTVSNMSPEDSSIYLCSGGGEKTEAFFGQGTRLTVV.

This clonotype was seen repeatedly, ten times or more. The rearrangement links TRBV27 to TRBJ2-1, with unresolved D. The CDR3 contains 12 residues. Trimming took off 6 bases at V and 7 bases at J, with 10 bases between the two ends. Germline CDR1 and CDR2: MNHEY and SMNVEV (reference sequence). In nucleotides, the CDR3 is TGTGCCAGCAGCTCACTACCGAATGAGCAGTTCTTC. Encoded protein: CASSSLPNEQFF.

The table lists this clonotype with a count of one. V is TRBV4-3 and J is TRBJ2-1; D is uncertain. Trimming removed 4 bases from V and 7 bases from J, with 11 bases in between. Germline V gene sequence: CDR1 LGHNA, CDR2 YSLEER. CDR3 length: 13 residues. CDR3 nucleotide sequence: TGCGCCAGCAGCCTTAGACACGGTAATGAGCAGTTCTTC. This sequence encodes CASSLRHGNEQFF.

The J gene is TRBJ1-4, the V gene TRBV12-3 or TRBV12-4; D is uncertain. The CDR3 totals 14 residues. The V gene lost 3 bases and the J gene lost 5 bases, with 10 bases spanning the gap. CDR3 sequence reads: CASSFGSWNEKLFF. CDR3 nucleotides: TGTGCCAGCAGTTTCGGGAGTTGGAATGAAAAACTGTTTTTT.

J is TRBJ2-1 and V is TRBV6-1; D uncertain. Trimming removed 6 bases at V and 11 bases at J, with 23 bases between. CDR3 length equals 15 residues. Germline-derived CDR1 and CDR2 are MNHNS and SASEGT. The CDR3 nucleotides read TGTGCCAGCAGACTGAGACTCCTCTCGACGTTTAAGCAGTTCTTC. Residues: CASRLRLLSTFKQFF.

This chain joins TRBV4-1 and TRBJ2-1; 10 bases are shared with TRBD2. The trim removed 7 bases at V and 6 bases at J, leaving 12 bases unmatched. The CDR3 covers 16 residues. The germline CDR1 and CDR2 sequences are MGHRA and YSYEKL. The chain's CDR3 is CASTGWVTSGTNEQFF. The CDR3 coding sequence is TGCGCCAGCACAGGGTGGGTTACTAGCGGGACCAATGAGCAGTTCTTC.

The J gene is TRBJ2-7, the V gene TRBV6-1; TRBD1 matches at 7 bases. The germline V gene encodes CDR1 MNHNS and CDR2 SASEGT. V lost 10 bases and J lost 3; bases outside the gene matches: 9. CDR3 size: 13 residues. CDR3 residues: CATILPGGYEQYF. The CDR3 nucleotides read TGTGCCACCATTCTACCAGGGGGCTACGAGCAGTACTTC.

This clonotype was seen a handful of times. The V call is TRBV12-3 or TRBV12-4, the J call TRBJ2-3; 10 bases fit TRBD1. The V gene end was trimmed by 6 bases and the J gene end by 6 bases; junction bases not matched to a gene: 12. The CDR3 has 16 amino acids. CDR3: CASRIFGTGESDTQYF. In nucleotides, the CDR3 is TGTGCCAGCAGAATCTTCGGGACAGGGGAATCGGATACGCAGTATTTT.

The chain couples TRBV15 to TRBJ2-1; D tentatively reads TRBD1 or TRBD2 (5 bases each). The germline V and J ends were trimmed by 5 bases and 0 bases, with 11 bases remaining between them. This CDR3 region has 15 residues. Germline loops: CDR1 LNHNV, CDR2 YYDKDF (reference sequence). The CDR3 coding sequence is TGTGCCACCAGCTGGGGGAGAAGCTCCTACAATGAGCAGTTCTTC. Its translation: CATSWGRSSYNEQFF.

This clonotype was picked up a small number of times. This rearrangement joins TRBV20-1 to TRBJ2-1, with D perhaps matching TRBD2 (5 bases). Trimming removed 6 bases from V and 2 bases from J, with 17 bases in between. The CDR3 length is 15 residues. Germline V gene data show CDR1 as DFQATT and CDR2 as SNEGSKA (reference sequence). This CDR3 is CSAPRGGLTYNEQFF. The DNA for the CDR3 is TGCAGTGCACCTCGTGGCGGGCTTACCTACAATGAGCAGTTCTTC.

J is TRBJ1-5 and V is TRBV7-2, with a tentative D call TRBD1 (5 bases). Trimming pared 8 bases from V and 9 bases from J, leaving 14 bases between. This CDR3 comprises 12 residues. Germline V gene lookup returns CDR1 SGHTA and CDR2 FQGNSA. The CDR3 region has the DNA TGTGCCAGCGAGGGGATGAAACTGCCCCAGCATTTT. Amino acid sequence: CASEGMKLPQHF.

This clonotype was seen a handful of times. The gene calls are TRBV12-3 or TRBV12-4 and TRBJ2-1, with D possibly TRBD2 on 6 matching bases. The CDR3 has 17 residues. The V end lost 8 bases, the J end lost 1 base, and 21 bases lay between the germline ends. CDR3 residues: CASQGIGGVESYNEQFF. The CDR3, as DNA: TGTGCCAGCCAAGGGATCGGGGGAGTGGAATCCTACAATGAGCAGTTCTTC.

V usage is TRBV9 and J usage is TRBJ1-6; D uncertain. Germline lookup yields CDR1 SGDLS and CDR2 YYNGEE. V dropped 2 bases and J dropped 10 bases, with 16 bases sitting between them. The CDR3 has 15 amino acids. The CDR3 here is CASSVQGNKGSPLHF. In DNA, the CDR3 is TGTGCCAGCAGCGTTCAAGGAAACAAAGGCTCACCCCTCCACTTT.

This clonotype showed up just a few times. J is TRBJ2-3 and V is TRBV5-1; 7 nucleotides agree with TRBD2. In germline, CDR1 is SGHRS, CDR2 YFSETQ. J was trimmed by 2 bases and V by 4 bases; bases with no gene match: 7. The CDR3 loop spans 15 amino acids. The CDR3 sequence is CASSQRLAATDTQYF. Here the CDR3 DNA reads TGCGCCAGCAGCCAGAGACTAGCCGCCACAGATACGCAGTATTTT.

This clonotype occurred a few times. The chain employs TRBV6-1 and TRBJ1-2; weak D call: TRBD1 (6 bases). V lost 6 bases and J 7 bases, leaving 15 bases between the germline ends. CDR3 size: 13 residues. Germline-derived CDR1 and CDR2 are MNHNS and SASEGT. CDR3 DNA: TGTGCCAGCAGACCTACAGGGACGGGTGGCTACACCTTC. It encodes CASRPTGTGGYTF.

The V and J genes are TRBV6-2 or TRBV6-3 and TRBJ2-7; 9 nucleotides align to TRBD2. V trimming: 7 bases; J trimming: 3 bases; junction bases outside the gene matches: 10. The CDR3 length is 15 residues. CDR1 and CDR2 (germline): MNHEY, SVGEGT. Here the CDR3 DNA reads TGTGCCAGCACCTCGAGGCTAGCGGGGAGCTACGAGCAGTACTTC. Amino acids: CASTSRLAGSYEQYF.

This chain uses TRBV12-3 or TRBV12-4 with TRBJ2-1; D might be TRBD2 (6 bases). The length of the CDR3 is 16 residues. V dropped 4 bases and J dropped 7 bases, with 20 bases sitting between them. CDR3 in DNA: TGTGCCAGCAGTTACCCGGGACTCAGGCCCCGAAATGAGCAGTTCTTC. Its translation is CASSYPGLRPRNEQFF.

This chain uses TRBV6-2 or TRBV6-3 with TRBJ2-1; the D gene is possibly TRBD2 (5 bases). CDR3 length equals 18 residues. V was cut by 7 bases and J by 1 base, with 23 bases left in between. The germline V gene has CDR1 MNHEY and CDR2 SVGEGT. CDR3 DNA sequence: TGTGCCAGCAACCCCCCCGCGGGTCGGACTCCATCCTACAATGAGCAGTTCTTC. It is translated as CASNPPAGRTPSYNEQFF.

The CDR3 DNA reads TGCAGCATCAATGGACAACGGAGGCAGTTCTTC. It encodes CSINGQRRQFF. The chain employs TRBV29-1 and TRBJ2-1, with D possibly TRBD1 on 5 matching bases. This CDR3 is 11 amino acids long. The V and J ends lost 8 bases and 12 bases respectively, with 17 bases between them. Per germline, CDR1 SQVTM and CDR2 ANQGSEA.

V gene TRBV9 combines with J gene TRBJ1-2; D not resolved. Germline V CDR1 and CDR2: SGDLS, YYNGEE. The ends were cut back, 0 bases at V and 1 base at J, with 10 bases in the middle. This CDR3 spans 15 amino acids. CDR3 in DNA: TGTGCCAGCAGCGTAGATGGGAGGGTTAACTATGGCTACACCTTC. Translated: CASSVDGRVNYGYTF.

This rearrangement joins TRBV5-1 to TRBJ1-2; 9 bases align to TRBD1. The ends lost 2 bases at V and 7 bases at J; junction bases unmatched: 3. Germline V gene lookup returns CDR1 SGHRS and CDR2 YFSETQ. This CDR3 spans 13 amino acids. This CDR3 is CASSLDRGIGYTF. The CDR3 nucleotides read TGCGCCAGCAGCTTAGACAGGGGGATTGGCTACACCTTC.

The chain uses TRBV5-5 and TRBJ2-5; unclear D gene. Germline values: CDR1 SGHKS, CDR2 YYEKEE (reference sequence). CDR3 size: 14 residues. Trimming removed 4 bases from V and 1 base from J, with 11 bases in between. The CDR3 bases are TGTGCCAGCAGCCGAATCGACACCCAAGAGACCCAGTACTTC. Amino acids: CASSRIDTQETQYF.

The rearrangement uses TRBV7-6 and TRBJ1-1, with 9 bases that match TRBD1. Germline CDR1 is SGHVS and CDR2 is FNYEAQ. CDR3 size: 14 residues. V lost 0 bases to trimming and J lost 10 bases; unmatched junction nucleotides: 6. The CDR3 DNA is TGTGCCAGCAGCTTAGCATTTGAGGGACAGGGAGCTTTCTTT. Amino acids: CASSLAFEGQGAFF.

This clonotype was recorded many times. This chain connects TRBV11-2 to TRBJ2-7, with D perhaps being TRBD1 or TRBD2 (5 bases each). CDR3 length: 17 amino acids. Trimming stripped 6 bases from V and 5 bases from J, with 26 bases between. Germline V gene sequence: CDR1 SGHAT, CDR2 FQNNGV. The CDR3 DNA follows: TGTGCCAGCAGTCTAACGTTTTCCCGATCGGGGCTCCACGAGCAGTACTTC. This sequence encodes CASSLTFSRSGLHEQYF.

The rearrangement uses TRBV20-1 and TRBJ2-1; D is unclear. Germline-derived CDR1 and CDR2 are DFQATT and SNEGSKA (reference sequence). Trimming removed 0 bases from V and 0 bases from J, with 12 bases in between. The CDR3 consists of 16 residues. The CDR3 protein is CSARENYRTSYNEQFF. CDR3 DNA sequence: TGCAGTGCTAGAGAAAACTACCGCACCTCCTACAATGAGCAGTTCTTC.

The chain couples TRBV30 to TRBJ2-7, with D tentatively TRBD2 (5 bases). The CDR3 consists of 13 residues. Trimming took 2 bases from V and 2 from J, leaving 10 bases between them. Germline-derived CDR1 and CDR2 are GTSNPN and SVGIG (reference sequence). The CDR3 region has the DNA TGTGCCTGGAGTTCGGGGTTCGCCTACGAGCAGTACTTC. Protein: CAWSSGFAYEQYF.